What follows describes a single T cell receptor beta chain. Its antigen is as yet unknown. This record belongs to a study of T cell responses to AZD1222 COVID-19 vaccine. This CDR3 region has 16 residues. CDR1 SGHDN and CDR2 FVKESK come from the germline V gene. Trimming removed 4 bases at V and 0 bases at J, with 15 bases between. Findings and caveats of the study: Samples come after the peak T cell response, not at day 14.

TCRdb keeps only in-frame clones here, not all; method: immunoSEQ multiplex PCR. The sample has approximately 270,000 clones, approximately 94% seen once. The starting material was peripheral blood, obtained 28 days after the second AZD1222 dose. The J gene is TRBJ1-1, the V gene TRBV14; D call uncertain. The receptor's source is an adult who received the AZD1222 COVID-19 vaccine. CDR3 in amino acids: CASSPLWQHLNTEAFF. In DNA form, the CDR3 reads TGTGCCAGCAGCCCCTTATGGCAGCATTTGAACACTGAAGCTTTCTTT. The whole variable domain, filled in from reference TRBV14 and TRBJ1-1, reads EAGVTQFPSHSVIEKGQTVTLRCDPISGHDNLYWYRRVMGKEIKFLLHFVKESKQDESGMPNNRFLAERTGGTYSTLKVQPAELEDSGVYFCASSPLWQHLNTEAFFGQGTRLTVV.